The clone carrying this T cell receptor (beta chain) was found once. Antigen: not known. CDR1 is SGHDT, CDR2 YYEEEE, per germline. The CDR3 has 16 amino acids. With 0 bases removed from V and 6 bases from J, the gap between germline ends came to 18 bases. This sample is part of a study of cytomegalovirus exposure and HLA in healthy donors. A multiplex PCR was run with 60 Vbeta primers and 13 Jbeta primers. Only in-frame clones appear in the TCRdb table, and some are missing; sequencing was by immunoSEQ multiplex PCR. The sample consists of about 200,000 clones, about three quarters of them appearing once. Findings and caveats of the study: Among immune exposure information, only CMV serostatus was available. The productive fraction for most TCR beta V segments was about 90% or about 30% in an earlier analysis. Exclusion as indistinguishable affected some V segments, including TRBV6-2 and TRBV6-3.

This chain links TRBV5-6 with TRBJ1-1, with a weak D call TRBD1 (5 bases). Source material: PBMCs. This clonotype originated in a man aged 40-55 years in good health and CMV-seronegative. CDR3 coding DNA: TGTGCCAGCAGCTTGGTAGGGGTAGGGGCAGGGTCTGAAGCTTTCTTT. The encoded protein is CASSLVGVGAGSEAFF.